This TCR beta chain derives from a study of blood T cells in healthy people across ages. Details on this clonotype: Possible read error: a much larger clone is one base away.

Germline-derived CDR1 and CDR2 are MDHEN and SYDVKM. This CDR3 region has 15 residues. The V segment lost 6 bases and the J segment 7 bases; nucleotides outside the gene matches: 13. It was with a sample-barcoded 5' primer and a J-beta primer mix that a second PCR of about 7 to 12 cycles was run. TCRdb analysed the 5' RACE reads with MiXCR anew, one entry per CDR3 protein. This sample has about 650,000 distinct CDR3 sequences; roughly half occur once, and the top ten carry approximately 13%. The TCR sequence derives from a woman of 80 years or more in good health. Sequencing was performed on blood. The chain uses TRBV28 and TRBJ2-7; 9 bases match TRBD2. The chain's CDR3 is CASSSGASGVGEQYF. CDR3 bases: TGTGCCAGCAGCTCAGGGGCTAGCGGGGTCGGTGAGCAGTACTTC.